This is a list of T cell receptor beta chains from one sample in a study of TIL therapy for anti-PD-1-resistant metastatic lung cancer. Libraries were prepared by immunoSEQ multiplex PCR; TCRdb keeps only in-frame clonotypes and omits some of them. The repertoire consists of some 60,000 clones, with under 75% occurring once and the leading ten covering less than 8%. Sequencing used blood, obtained at baseline. Receptors originate from a person aged 25 to 80 with non-small cell lung cancer. Each CDR3 is given with its conserved first and last residue. The order of the fields is D gene, V gene, clone size, J gene, CDR3 DNA, CDR3 protein. D genes are given only for firm matches. Not all rows give a size; the values are once, few, many and, for expanded clones, a class.

>NA|TRBV9|NA|TRBJ1-2
TGTGCCAGCAGCGTAAACCAGGCGAAAAACTATGGCTACACCTTC
CASSVNQAKNYGYTF
>NA|TRBV5-1|NA|TRBJ1-3
TGCGCCAGCAGCTTGAGTGGTGGAGGACAAACTATCTCTGGAAACACCATATATTTT
CASSLSGGGQTISGNTIYF
>NA|TRBV29-1|NA|TRBJ1-4
TGCAGCGCAGGTGTGGGAAATGAAAAACTGTTTTTT
CSAGVGNEKLFF
>NA|TRBV9|NA|TRBJ2-7
TGTGCCAGCAGCGCCCCGTTCAGCGAGACCGAGCAGTACTTC
CASSAPFSETEQYF
>NA|TRBV5-1|NA|TRBJ1-1
TGCGCCAGCAGCTCGGGAGGGATAATGAACACTGAAGCTTTCTTT
CASSSGGIMNTEAFF
>NA|TRBV2|few|TRBJ2-5
TGTGCCAGCAACGAGCGCCAAGAGACCCAGTACTTC
CASNERQETQYF
>NA|TRBV5-8|once|TRBJ1-2
TGTGCCAGCAGCGAAACATTAAGGACCCTCTTAAAGTACACCTTC
CASSETLRTLLKYTF
>TRBD1|TRBV7-9|NA|TRBJ1-1
TGTGCCAGCAGCTCCGGAGGGGGCGGAGACCCTGAAGCTTTCTTT
CASSSGGGGDPEAFF
>TRBD1|TRBV5-1|NA|TRBJ2-6
TGCGCCAGCAGTAAGGGGACAGGGGTCTCTGGGGCCAACGTCCTGACTTTC
CASSKGTGVSGANVLTF
>NA|TRBV18|NA|TRBJ2-7
TGTGCCAGCTCACCATTTGGGGACTCCTACGAGCAGTACTTC
CASSPFGDSYEQYF
>NA|TRBV2|NA|TRBJ2-5
TGTGCCAGCAGTGTCCGCCGCTCGTACCAAGAGACCCAGTACTTC
CASSVRRSYQETQYF
>TRBD1|TRBV5-1|NA|TRBJ2-7
TGCGCCAGCAGCAGGGACAGGGGAGGCTACGAGCAGTACTTC
CASSRDRGGYEQYF
>NA|TRBV21-1|few|TRBJ1-2
TGTGCCACTAGATTTATCGGGCGAACGATGGGTCATGGCTACACCTTC
CATRFIGRTMGHGYTF
>NA|TRBV10-3|NA|TRBJ2-3
TGTGCCATCAGACACAGGGAGGCTACAGATACGCAGTATTTT
CAIRHREATDTQYF
>TRBD1|TRBV5-1|NA|TRBJ1-2
TGCGCCAGCAGCCTGACAGGGGACGACTATGGCTACACCTTC
CASSLTGDDYGYTF
>TRBD2|TRBV5-6|NA|TRBJ2-7
TGTGCCAGCAGCTTGAGCAATGACTGGCGGGAGGGCTACGAGCAGTACTTC
CASSLSNDWREGYEQYF
>NA|TRBV11-2|NA|TRBJ2-3
TGTGCCAGCAGCTCTAATCCCGACGGCACAGATACGCAGTATTTT
CASSSNPDGTDTQYF
>TRBD2|TRBV5-1|once|TRBJ2-3
TGCGCCAGCAGCTCGGGGGGTAGCACAGATACGCAGTATTTT
CASSSGGSTDTQYF
>TRBD1|TRBV28|NA|TRBJ1-6
TGTGCCAGCACTAAGGGACAGATTAATTCACCCCTCCACTTT
CASTKGQINSPLHF
>TRBD1|TRBV9|few|TRBJ1-2
TGTGCCAGCAGCACCACAGGGGCAAACTATGGCTACACCTTC
CASSTTGANYGYTF
>NA|TRBV6-6|NA|TRBJ1-2
TGTGCCAGCAGTTACTTAGGACGGGACTATGGCTACACCTTC
CASSYLGRDYGYTF
>NA|TRBV29-1|NA|TRBJ1-5
TGCAGCGTTGGAGAGGCCAGTAATCAGCCCCAGCATTTT
CSVGEASNQPQHF
>TRBD2|TRBV27|NA|TRBJ2-2
TGTGCCAGCAGCTTGGCGGGAGCAAACGGGGAGCTGTTTTTT
CASSLAGANGELFF
>NA|TRBV6-1|NA|TRBJ1-1
TGTGCCAGCAGTGAAAGGGGGTACACTGAAGCTTTCTTT
CASSERGYTEAFF
>NA|TRBV7-8|NA|TRBJ1-1
TGTGCCAGCAGCCGGATACTAGGTGAGAACACTGAAGCTTTCTTT
CASSRILGENTEAFF
>TRBD2|TRBV10-3|NA|TRBJ2-3
TGTGCCATCAGTGGAGGGGGGACTAGCGGGAGGGCCCTTCGACCAGATACGCAGTATTTT
CAISGGGTSGRALRPDTQYF
>NA|TRBV27|NA|TRBJ1-2
TGTGCCAGCAGTTTAGTGGGCGTATCGGGGTTGTTTGGCTACACCTTC
CASSLVGVSGLFGYTF
>NA|TRBV6-5|NA|TRBJ2-7
TGTGCCAGCAGTTATTACCAGGACAGCTCCTACGAGCAGTACTTC
CASSYYQDSSYEQYF
>TRBD1|TRBV15|NA|TRBJ1-2
TGTGCCACCAGCACTAACTTACAGGGGGTTGGTGGCTACACCTTC
CATSTNLQGVGGYTF
>NA|TRBV5-6|once|TRBJ1-3
TGTGCCAGCAGCGCCCTCGGCGGAAACACCATATATTTT
CASSALGGNTIYF
>NA|TRBV2|NA|TRBJ2-2
TGTGCCAGCAGCCCGGAGGATGACACCGGGGAGCTGTTTTTT
CASSPEDDTGELFF
>TRBD1|TRBV5-1|once|TRBJ1-1
TGCGCCAGCAGTATGGGGACAGGGGGTACTGAAGCTTTCTTT
CASSMGTGGTEAFF
>TRBD2|TRBV5-1|NA|TRBJ2-3
TGCGCCAGCAGCTTACTAGCGGGTAGCACAGATACGCAGTATTTT
CASSLLAGSTDTQYF
>NA|TRBV9|NA|TRBJ2-7
TGTGCCAGCAGCCCGGGGGGCAGCCCCTACGAGCAGTACTTC
CASSPGGSPYEQYF
>NA|TRBV9|few|TRBJ1-1
TGTGCCAGCAGCGTCTCCTCTTTGAACACTGAAGCTTTCTTT
CASSVSSLNTEAFF